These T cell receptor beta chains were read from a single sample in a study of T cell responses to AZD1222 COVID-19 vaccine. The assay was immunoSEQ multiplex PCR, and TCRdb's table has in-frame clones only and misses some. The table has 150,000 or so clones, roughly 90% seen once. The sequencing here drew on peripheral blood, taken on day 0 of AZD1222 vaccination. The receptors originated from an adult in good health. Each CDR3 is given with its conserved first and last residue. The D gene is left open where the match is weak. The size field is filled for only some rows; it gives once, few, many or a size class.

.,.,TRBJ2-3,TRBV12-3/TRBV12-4,TGTGCCAGCAGGACCACAGATACGCAGTATTTT,CASRTTDTQYF
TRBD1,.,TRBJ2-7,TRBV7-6,TGTGCCAGCAGCTCCCCCGGGGGACAGGGACCTCGGGAGCAGTACTTC,CASSSPGGQGPREQYF
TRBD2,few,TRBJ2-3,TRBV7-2,TGTGCCAGCAGCTCAGGACTAGCGGGGAACACAGATACGCAGTATTTT,CASSSGLAGNTDTQYF
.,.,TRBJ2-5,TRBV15,TGTGCCACCAGCAGAGATTGGGGGCGGGGGAACCAAGAGACCCAGTACTTC,CATSRDWGRGNQETQYF
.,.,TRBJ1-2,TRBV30,TGTGCCTGGATTGGGGCCAGGGCACCCTATGGCTACACCTTC,CAWIGARAPYGYTF
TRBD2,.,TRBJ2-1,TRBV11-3,TGTGCCAGCAGCTTCACAGGAGCGGGACCATACAATGAGCAGTTCTTC,CASSFTGAGPYNEQFF
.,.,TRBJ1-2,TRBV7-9,TGTGCCAGCAGCTTAGACAAGGGTGGCTACACCTTC,CASSLDKGGYTF
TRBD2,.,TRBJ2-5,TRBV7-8,TGTGCCAGCAGCTTAAGGGCTAGCGGGCACCAAGAGACCCAGTACTTC,CASSLRASGHQETQYF
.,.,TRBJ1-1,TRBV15,TGTGCCACCAGCAGAGCGCCAGAGAACACTGAAGCTTTCTTT,CATSRAPENTEAFF
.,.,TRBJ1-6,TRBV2,TGTGCCAGCGGGGGTGGAGGATATAATTCACCCCTCCACTTT,CASGGGGYNSPLHF
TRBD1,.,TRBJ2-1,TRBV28,TGTGCCAGCAGTTTTGGCGGGACAGGGGACAATGAGCAGTTCTTC,CASSFGGTGDNEQFF
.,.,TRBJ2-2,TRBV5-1,TGCGCCAGCAGGACCAGCGGTCCCCTCTCCAGCGCGAACACCGGGGAGCTGTTTTTT,CASRTSGPLSSANTGELFF
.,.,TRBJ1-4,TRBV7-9,TGTGCCAGCAGCTTCTCGGGGCCTAATGAAAAACTGTTTTTT,CASSFSGPNEKLFF
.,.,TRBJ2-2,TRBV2,TGTGCCACCCCTCGGCCCGGGAACACCGGGGAGCTGTTTTTT,CATPRPGNTGELFF
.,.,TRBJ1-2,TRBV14,TGTGCCAGCAGCCCCATACAGGGTTGGAACTATGGCTACACCTTC,CASSPIQGWNYGYTF
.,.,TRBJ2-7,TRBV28,TGTGCCAGCAGTTCCACGGGGTACGAGCAGTACTTC,CASSSTGYEQYF
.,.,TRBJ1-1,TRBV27,TGTGCCAGCAGTTATCTAATACAGGGTGGTGAAGCTTTCTTT,CASSYLIQGGEAFF
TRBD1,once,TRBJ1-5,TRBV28,TGTGCCAGCAGAGACGCCGGCGGACAGGGCAATCAGCCCCAGCATTTT,CASRDAGGQGNQPQHF
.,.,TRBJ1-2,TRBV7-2,TGTGCCAGCAGCTTAGCGGACATGGGCTATGGCTACACCTTC,CASSLADMGYGYTF
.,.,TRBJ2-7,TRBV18,TGTGCCAGCTCACCGATCCAAGACGAGCAGTACTTC,CASSPIQDEQYF
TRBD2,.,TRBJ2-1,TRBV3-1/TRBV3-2,TGTGCCAGCAGCCAACGGGCGGGAGGTCAACAAGAGCAGTTCTTC,CASSQRAGGQQEQFF
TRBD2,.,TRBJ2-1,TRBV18,TGTGCCAGCTCACCACCCCGCGGTAGCGGGATGGGTGAGCAGTTCTTC,CASSPPRGSGMGEQFF
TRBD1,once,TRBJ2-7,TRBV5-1,TGCGCCAGCAGCTCCGGGACAGGGGGCTCCTACGAGCAGTACTTC,CASSSGTGGSYEQYF
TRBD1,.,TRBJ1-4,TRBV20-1,TGCAGTGCCGAGGACAGGGCGAAACTGTTTTTT,CSAEDRAKLFF